This TCR beta chain was identified in a study of response to subunit inactivated influenza vaccine. TCRdb re-derived calls from the RT-PCR reads in MiXCR, one entry per CDR3 protein. The sample has around 520,000 distinct CDR3 sequences, approximately 10% seen once. CDR1 and CDR2 (germline): MNHEY, SVGAGI. This CDR3 comprises 14 residues. Trimming shortened V by 0 bases and J by 5 bases, and 10 bases separated the two germline ends. Source: PBMCs from blood, taken on the day of vaccination. This rearrangement joins TRBV6-5 to TRBJ1-1; maybe TRBD1 (5 bases). This receptor was identified in a man between 45 and 60 years old who received an inactivated influenza vaccine. This chain's CDR3 is CASSYSSGATEAFF. DNA of the CDR3: TGTGCCAGCAGTTACTCGAGCGGGGCTACTGAAGCTTTCTTT.